This T cell receptor beta chain was sequenced during a study of graft-versus-host responses after intestinal transplantation. Only in-frame clones appear in the TCRdb table, and some are missing; sequencing was by immunoSEQ multiplex PCR. The sample has under 20,000 clones; approximately 86% are singletons. V was shortened by 0 bases and J by 5 bases, with 13 bases between the two germline ends. This CDR3 has 15 residues. The germline gives CDR1 MNHEY, CDR2 SVGAGI. The source material was PBMCs, sampled approximately 240 days after intestinal transplant. V usage is TRBV6-5 and J usage is TRBJ1-2; perhaps TRBD1 as D (5 bases). This receptor was identified in a human patient who received an intestinal transplant, so some T cells may come from the graft donor. CDR3 coding DNA: TGTGCCAGCAGTTACTCGACCCAGGGAGGATATGGCTACACCTTC. It is translated as CASSYSTQGGYGYTF.